The rows below give T cell receptor beta chains drawn from one sample of a study of technical replicates of blood from a few donors. Assay used: immunoSEQ multiplex PCR; TCRdb lists only in-frame clones, some missing. Of about 81,000 clones in the sample, around 95% were seen once. The source material was T cells isolated from PBMCs. The receptors stem from a human donor in good health. CDR3s include the opening cysteine and the closing phenylalanine or tryptophan.

TRBJ2-3 | TRBV9 | CASSVLAGATDTQYF
TRBJ2-5 | TRBV5-1 | CASCKASGRQETQYF
TRBJ2-7 | TRBV28 | CASSFDSLASYEQYF
TRBJ2-7 | TRBV18 | CASSQEALNPLYYEQYF
TRBJ1-3 | TRBV2 | CASSPGYYSGNTIYF
TRBJ2-7 | TRBV7-9 | CASSYLTSNHEQYF
TRBJ1-2 | TRBV19 | CASSIDRQITNYGYTF
TRBJ2-7 | TRBV6-1 | CASRLATGSYEQYF
TRBJ2-3 | TRBV5-4 | CASSGGLGATDTQYF
TRBJ2-7 | TRBV9 | CASSVGTGGLEQYF
TRBJ2-1 | TRBV4-1 | CASSQVQREVGEQFF
TRBJ1-4 | TRBV11-3 | CASSRGGSTNEKLFF
TRBJ1-1 | TRBV7-2 | CASSLAARVSTEAFF
TRBJ2-3 | TRBV5-1 | CASSSGLAGGLSTDTQYF
TRBJ1-5 | TRBV28 | CASSRTVNQPQHF